These T cell receptor beta chains were read from a single sample in a study of naive and memory T cell subsets. TCRdb recomputed calls from the UMI-ligation and nested PCR reads with MiXCR, one row per CDR3 protein. The sample records about 90,000 distinct CDR3 sequences, about 6.5% being singletons. The sequencing input was central memory CD4+ T cells from blood. These receptor sequences come from a human donor in good health. Both conserved end residues are part of each CDR3. D genes are given only for firm matches. Size values are once, few and many counts, or a class for expanded clones, and some rows have none.

>NA|NA|TRBJ2-3|TRBV10-3
CAVRGAITDTQYF
TGTGCCGTCCGTGGGGCAATCACAGATACGCAGTATTTT
>many|NA|TRBJ1-4|TRBV29-1
CSVAHTTNEKLFF
TGCAGCGTTGCGCATACAACTAATGAAAAACTGTTTTTT
>few|NA|TRBJ2-3|TRBV12-3/TRBV12-4
CASSRDRYTDTQYF
TGTGCCAGCTCCCGGGACCGATACACAGATACGCAGTATTTT
>many|NA|TRBJ1-2|TRBV6-2/TRBV6-3
CASSYSNYGYTF
TGTGCCAGCAGTTACTCTAACTATGGCTACACCTTC
>many|TRBD1|TRBJ2-7|TRBV20-1
CSARPWGQGVDEQYF
TGCAGTGCTAGGCCCTGGGGACAGGGAGTCGACGAGCAGTACTTC
>NA|TRBD2|TRBJ2-7|TRBV20-1
CSALQGAGTSGSYEQYF
TGCAGTGCTCTACAGGGAGCCGGGACTAGCGGGAGTTACGAGCAGTACTTC
>NA|NA|TRBJ1-1|TRBV6-6
CASSPVPQDRAFF
TGTGCCAGCAGTCCGGTCCCTCAGGATCGGGCTTTCTTT
>NA|TRBD2|TRBJ2-3|TRBV12-3/TRBV12-4
CASNLAGGTDTQYF
TGTGCCAGCAATCTAGCGGGAGGAACAGATACGCAGTATTTT
>many|NA|TRBJ2-5|TRBV29-1
CSVWGLQTQYF
TGCAGCGTTTGGGGGCTGCAGACCCAGTACTTC
>NA|NA|TRBJ2-7|TRBV12-5
CASAPGLAPNEQYF
TGTGCTAGTGCCCCGGGACTGGCCCCCAACGAGCAGTACTTC
>many|NA|TRBJ2-5|TRBV5-1
CASSSRTQPWETQYF
TGCGCCAGCAGCTCGCGGACGCAACCCTGGGAGACCCAGTACTTC
>NA|TRBD1|TRBJ2-7|TRBV6-6
CASSYAKSGQGRYEQYF
TGTGCCAGCAGTTACGCGAAATCGGGACAGGGAAGATACGAGCAGTACTTC
>many|NA|TRBJ2-1|TRBV7-9
CASSFEYNEQFF
TGTGCCAGCAGCTTTGAATACAATGAGCAGTTCTTC
>few|TRBD2|TRBJ2-2|TRBV20-1
CSASGLDKNTGELFF
TGCAGTGCTAGTGGACTAGACAAGAACACCGGGGAGCTGTTTTTT
>many|NA|TRBJ2-7|TRBV5-5
CASSFSLTGSYEQYF
TGTGCCAGCAGCTTCTCCCTAACAGGGAGCTACGAGCAGTACTTC
>many|TRBD1|TRBJ1-1|TRBV18
CASSLELTGRTEAFF
TGTGCCAGCTCACTAGAATTGACAGGGCGGACTGAAGCTTTCTTT
>many|NA|TRBJ1-1|TRBV2
CASSDRFGEAFF
TGTGCCAGCAGTGATCGGTTTGGTGAAGCTTTCTTT
>NA|TRBD2|TRBJ2-3|TRBV6-2/TRBV6-3
CASSYPERGKRTDTQYF
TGTGCCAGCAGTTACCCGGAGCGGGGCAAAAGGACAGATACGCAGTATTTT
>few|NA|TRBJ2-7|TRBV7-3
CASSPGFLGYEQYF
TGTGCCAGCAGCCCAGGGTTTCTGGGCTACGAGCAGTACTTC
>NA|TRBD1|TRBJ2-1|TRBV5-6
CASSRIGDRGRDNEQFF
TGTGCCAGCAGCCGCATTGGGGACAGGGGAAGGGACAATGAGCAGTTCTTC
>NA|TRBD2|TRBJ2-1|TRBV5-1
CASSSGTKNNEQFF
TGCGCCAGCAGCTCAGGGACTAAAAACAATGAGCAGTTCTTC
>many|NA|TRBJ1-1|TRBV29-1
CSVRGRADTEAFF
TGCAGCGTTCGGGGAAGGGCGGACACTGAAGCTTTCTTT
>many|NA|TRBJ2-4|TRBV20-1
CSARAPPPKNIQYF
TGCAGTGCTAGAGCGCCCCCGCCCAAAAACATTCAGTACTTC
>many|NA|TRBJ1-1|TRBV5-1
CASSLDGMAEAFF
TGCGCCAGCAGCTTGGATGGGATGGCTGAAGCTTTCTTT
>many|NA|TRBJ2-5|TRBV5-6
CASSLKRDGKSKETQYF
TGTGCCAGCAGCTTGAAGAGGGACGGAAAAAGCAAAGAGACCCAGTACTTC
>few|NA|TRBJ2-1|TRBV2
CASSEGTRGNNEQFF
TGTGCCAGCAGTGAAGGGACGCGGGGTAACAATGAGCAGTTCTTC
>many|NA|TRBJ2-3|TRBV7-2
CASSSGPDTQYF
TGTGCCAGCAGCTCGGGCCCAGATACGCAGTATTTT
>many|TRBD1|TRBJ1-1|TRBV28
CASSYRRGGTEAFF
TGTGCCAGCAGTTATCGCAGGGGGGGCACTGAAGCTTTCTTT
>many|NA|TRBJ1-1|TRBV7-2
CASSTGQLNTEAFF
TGTGCCAGCAGCACCGGACAGCTGAACACTGAAGCTTTCTTT
>many|NA|TRBJ1-1|TRBV11-2
CASSQPRGGGGGTEAFF
TGTGCCAGCAGCCAACCAAGGGGCGGCGGAGGAGGCACTGAAGCTTTCTTT
>many|NA|TRBJ2-7|TRBV3-1
CASGPYQTYEQYF
TGTGCCAGTGGACCTTACCAAACCTACGAGCAGTACTTC
>many|NA|TRBJ1-5|TRBV2
CASSESEGFQPQHF
TGTGCCAGCAGTGAAAGCGAAGGGTTTCAGCCCCAGCATTTT
>NA|TRBD2|TRBJ2-1|TRBV20-1
CSARDRGLAVYNEQFF
TGCAGTGCTAGAGATCGGGGACTAGCGGTCTACAATGAGCAGTTCTTC
>few|NA|TRBJ2-3|TRBV12-3/TRBV12-4
CASSFPGYGTDTQYF
TGTGCCAGCAGTTTCCCGGGATACGGCACAGATACGCAGTATTTT
>NA|TRBD1|TRBJ1-6|TRBV2
CASTQQGSYNSPLHF
TGTGCCAGCACCCAACAGGGGTCCTATAATTCACCCCTCCACTTT
>many|NA|TRBJ1-4|TRBV7-9
CASSFGTDHEKLFF
TGTGCCAGCAGCTTCGGCACGGACCACGAAAAACTGTTTTTT
>few|NA|TRBJ1-5|TRBV10-3
CAISESGTYSNQPQHF
TGTGCCATCAGTGAGTCTGGGACATATAGCAATCAGCCCCAGCATTTT
>NA|TRBD2|TRBJ2-1|TRBV5-6
CASSQGLAGVSNEQFF
TGTGCCAGCAGCCAGGGACTAGCGGGAGTATCCAATGAGCAGTTCTTC
>many|NA|TRBJ1-1|TRBV7-8
CASSPRTGNTEAFF
TGTGCCAGCAGCCCGCGGACGGGAAACACTGAAGCTTTCTTT
>few|TRBD2|TRBJ2-1|TRBV25-1
CASSELAGEPDNEQFF
TGTGCCAGCAGTGAACTAGCGGGAGAACCCGACAATGAGCAGTTCTTC